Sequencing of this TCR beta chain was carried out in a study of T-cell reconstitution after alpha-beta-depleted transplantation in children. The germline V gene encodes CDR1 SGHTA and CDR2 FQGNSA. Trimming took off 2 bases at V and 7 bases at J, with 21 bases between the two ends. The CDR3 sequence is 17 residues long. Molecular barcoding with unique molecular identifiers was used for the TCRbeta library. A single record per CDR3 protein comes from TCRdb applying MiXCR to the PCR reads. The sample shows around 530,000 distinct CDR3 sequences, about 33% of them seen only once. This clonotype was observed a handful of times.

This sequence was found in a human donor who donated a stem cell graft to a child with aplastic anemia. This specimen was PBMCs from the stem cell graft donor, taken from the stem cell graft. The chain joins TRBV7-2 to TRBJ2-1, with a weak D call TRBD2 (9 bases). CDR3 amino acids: CASSLRRGRAGGNEQFF. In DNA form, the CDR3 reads TGTGCCAGCAGCTTACGCAGGGGGCGAGCGGGAGGAAATGAGCAGTTCTTC.